This TCR beta chain was captured by sequencing in a study of T cells in narcolepsy. Study-wide results and limits: Blood of same and different patients, but not healthy controls, reportedly held recurring autoreactive clonotypes. No autoreactive T cell clone sequences appeared in some memory CD4+ repertoires.

TCRdb keeps only in-frame clones here, not all; method: immunoSEQ multiplex PCR. The repertoire holds some 34,000 clones, 81% seen once, with around 2.5% in the top ten. Turning to this clone: Its cognate antigen is unknown.

This receptor was obtained from a human donor in good health. The sample consisted of memory (CD45RA-) CD4+ T cells from blood.

CDR3 loop: CAWKRDKAEAFF. The CDR3 DNA is TGTGCCTGGAAGAGAGATAAGGCTGAAGCTTTCTTT. The chain uses TRBV30 and TRBJ1-1; no definite D call. The germline V gene encodes CDR1 GTSNPN and CDR2 SVGIG (reference sequence). The V end was cut by 4 bases, the J end by 6 bases, with 12 bases between. The CDR3 is made up of 12 amino acids.